Detailed here is one TCR beta chain. This clonotype was counted ten times or more. No per-base quality is available; no much larger clone lies one base away. Per the germline V gene (reference sequence), DFQATT is the CDR1 and SNEGSKA is the CDR2. The junction shows trimming of 0 bases on V and 1 base on J, plus 16 bases between the germline ends. Counted from cysteine to phenylalanine, this CDR3 has 17 amino acids. Left in the record is the CDR3 DNA by itself, 51 bases read in frame from the first base. This sample was taken from a study of T cells after yellow fever vaccination (dated by TCRdb to about 2019). Regarding the complete study: Memory subsets (EM, EMRA, CM and Tscm) were sorted on a BD FACS Aria III using CD3, CD45RA, CCR7 and CD95 staining. The SMART-Seq v4 Ultra Low Input RNA kit was used to prepare libraries from fractions with low cell numbers. To follow T-cell clones before and after both primary and booster YFV17D yellow fever vaccination, bulk TCR alpha and beta repertoires underwent longitudinal sequencing. Two healthy male donors made up the cohort, one aged 18 to 29 years and the other aged 30 to 40 years. Blood was collected at multiple timepoints before and after primary and secondary immunization, and bulk PBMC replicates and cell subsets were isolated. Sorting of memory subsets took place on days 0, 15 and 45 and at 18 months after primary vaccination, as well as on days 0, 15 and 45 after the 30-year booster.

Study-level results and caveats: In the sorted memory subsets on day 0, nearly all of the vaccine-responding clonotypes fell below detection. The study included only a couple of donors, which limits how far the findings can be generalized. Computational filtering was required because FACS-sorted repertoires could contain abundant contaminating clonotypes from the bulk population. A small share of clonotypes occurred in both CD4 and CD8 compartments, likely arising from convergent recombination. The secondary T-cell response was weaker than the primary response but faster, peaking on day 5 instead of day 15. After the booster, most clones that had expanded after primary vaccination were detected again (nearly 97% of CD4 and around nine tenths of CD8), suggesting broad maintenance of memory.

TCR cDNA was synthesized by 5'RACE template switching, which introduced a universal primer site and unique molecular identifiers. Priming for cDNA synthesis came from both the TCR alpha and TCR beta constant segments. Libraries were amplified in two PCR steps, with sample barcodes and sequencing adapters added in the second step. Sequencing of libraries was done on Illumina HiSeq 2500 (2x100 bp) or NovaSeq (2x150 bp). Processing in the source paper ran as follows. MIGEC was used to demultiplex reads and collapse the reads into UMI consensus sequences, and MiXCR was used for V(D)J alignment. Clonotypes responding to the vaccine were identified with edgeR on replicate PBMC samples, with the criteria of FDR below 0.01 and a log2 fold change above 5 up to day 15. Each bulk clonotype received a CD4 or CD8 identity based on whether the sequenced CD4 or CD8 repertoire contained that clonotype at higher abundance. To estimate the distribution of each clone across memory phenotypes, clonotype frequencies in memory subsets were weighted by FACS-sorted cell numbers. Using fastp at Q25 and MiXCR, TCRdb reprocessed the public reads and kept productive beta chains. Each record represents a unique CDR3 protein, reported with the most common genes and DNA among its rows. These V and J calls are TCRdb output, not the study's own analysis. This sample is represented by over 35,000 distinct CDR3 sequences; around 6.5% of them were singletons. The leading ten clones occupy about 9.4% of the sample.

What the treatment or condition label conveys for this sample: live attenuated yellow fever vaccine strain. A standard Ficoll-Paque protocol was used to isolate PBMCs from peripheral blood. RNA from sorted memory subsets was extracted with the RNeasy Micro Kit. The sample consisted of PBMCs, either bulk or a sorted T-cell subset (CD4+, CD8+, memory, or dextramer-sorted; not recorded which), taken 45 days after the yellow fever booster vaccination. Recombination joined TRBV20-1 with TRBJ1-5; no D gene call is confident. The source is a man aged 25 to 40 who received the YFV17D yellow fever vaccine. The CDR3 protein is CSARDMEGGWSNQPQHF. The sequence in DNA is TGCAGTGCTAGAGATATGGAGGGCGGGTGGAGCAATCAGCCCCAGCATTTT.